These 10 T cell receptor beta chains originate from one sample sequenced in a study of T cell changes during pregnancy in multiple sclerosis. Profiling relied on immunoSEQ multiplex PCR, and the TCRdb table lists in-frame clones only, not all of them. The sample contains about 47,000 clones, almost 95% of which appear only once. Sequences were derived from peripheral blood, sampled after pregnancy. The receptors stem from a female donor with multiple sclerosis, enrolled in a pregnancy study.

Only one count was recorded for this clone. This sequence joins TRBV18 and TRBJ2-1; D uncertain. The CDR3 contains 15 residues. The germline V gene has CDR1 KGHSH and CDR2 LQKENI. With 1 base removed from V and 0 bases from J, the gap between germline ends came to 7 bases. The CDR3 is CASSPQESSYNEQFF. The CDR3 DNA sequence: TGTGCCAGCTCACCACAGGAGAGCTCCTACAATGAGCAGTTCTTC.

DNA of the CDR3: TGTGCCTGGAAGAGGGACAGGGGCCAGTACGAGCAGTACTTC. Translated, it gives CAWKRDRGQYEQYF. This chain links TRBV30 with TRBJ2-7, with 10 nucleotides matching TRBD1. The CDR3 loop spans 14 amino acids. Germline V gene sequence: CDR1 GTSNPN, CDR2 SVGIG (reference sequence). V trimming: 4 bases; J trimming: 4 bases; junction bases outside the gene matches: 7.

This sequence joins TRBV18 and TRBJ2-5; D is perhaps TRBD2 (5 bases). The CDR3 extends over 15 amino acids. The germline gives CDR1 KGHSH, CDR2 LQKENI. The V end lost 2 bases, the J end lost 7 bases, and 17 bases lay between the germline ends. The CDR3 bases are TGTGCCAGCTCACCAGACCCCGCCGGGGTAGGGACCCAGTACTTC. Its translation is CASSPDPAGVGTQYF.

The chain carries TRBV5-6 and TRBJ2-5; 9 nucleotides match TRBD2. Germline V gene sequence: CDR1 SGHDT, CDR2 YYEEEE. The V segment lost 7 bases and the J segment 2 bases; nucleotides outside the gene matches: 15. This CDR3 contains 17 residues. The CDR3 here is CASQIATSGGPQETQYF. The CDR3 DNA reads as TGTGCCAGCCAAATTGCGACGAGCGGGGGGCCTCAAGAGACCCAGTACTTC.

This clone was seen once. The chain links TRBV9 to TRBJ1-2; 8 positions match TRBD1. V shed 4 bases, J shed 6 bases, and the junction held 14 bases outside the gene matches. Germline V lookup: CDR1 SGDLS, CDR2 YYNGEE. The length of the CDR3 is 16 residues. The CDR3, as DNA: TGTGCCAGCAGCTCACAGGGGGTTGCGGGGTTAGATGGCTACACCTTC. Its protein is CASSSQGVAGLDGYTF.

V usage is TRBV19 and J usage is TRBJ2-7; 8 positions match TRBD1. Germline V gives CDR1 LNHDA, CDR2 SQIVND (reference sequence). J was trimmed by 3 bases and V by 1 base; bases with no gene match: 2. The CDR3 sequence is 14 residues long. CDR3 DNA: TGTGCCAGTAGTATAGCAGGGGGCCACTACGAGCAGTACTTC. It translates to CASSIAGGHYEQYF.

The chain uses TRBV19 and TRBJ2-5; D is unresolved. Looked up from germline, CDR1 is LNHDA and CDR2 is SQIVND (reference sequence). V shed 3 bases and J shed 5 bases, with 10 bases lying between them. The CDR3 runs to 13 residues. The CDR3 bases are TGTGCCAGTAGTATTATCCCCAGGGAGACCCAGTACTTC. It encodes CASSIIPRETQYF.

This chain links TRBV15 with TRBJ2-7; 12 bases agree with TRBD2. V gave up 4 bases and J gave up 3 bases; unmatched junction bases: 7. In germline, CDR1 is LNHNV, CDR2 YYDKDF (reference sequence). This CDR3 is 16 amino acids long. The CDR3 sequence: CATSNGLAGRIYEQYF. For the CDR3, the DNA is TGTGCCACCAGCAACGGACTAGCGGGGAGAATCTACGAGCAGTACTTC.

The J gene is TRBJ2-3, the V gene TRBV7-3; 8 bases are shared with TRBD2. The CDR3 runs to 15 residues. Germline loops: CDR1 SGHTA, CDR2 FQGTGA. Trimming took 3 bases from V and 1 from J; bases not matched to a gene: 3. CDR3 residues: CASSLVSGGTDTQYF. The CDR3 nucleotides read TGTGCCAGCAGCTTGGTTAGCGGGGGCACAGATACGCAGTATTTT.

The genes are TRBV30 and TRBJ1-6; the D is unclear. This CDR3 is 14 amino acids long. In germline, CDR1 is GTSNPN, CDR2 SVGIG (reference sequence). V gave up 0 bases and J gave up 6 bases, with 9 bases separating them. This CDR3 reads CAWSVRRFNSPLHF. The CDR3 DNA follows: TGTGCCTGGAGTGTAAGGCGGTTTAATTCACCCCTCCACTTT.